Below, 25 T cell receptor beta chains from the same sample are listed, as sequenced in a study of T cell responses to AZD1222 COVID-19 vaccine. Profiling relied on immunoSEQ multiplex PCR, and the TCRdb table lists in-frame clones only, not all of them. The sample holds tens of thousands of clones; 90% are singletons and the top ten take about two fifths. The material was peripheral blood, obtained 28 days after the second AZD1222 dose. The receptors shown here come from an adult who received the AZD1222 COVID-19 vaccine.

The chain couples TRBV7-2 to TRBJ2-3; 14 bases fit TRBD2. Germline values: CDR1 SGHTA, CDR2 FQGNSA. The CDR3 spans 16 residues. The V gene end was trimmed by 2 bases and the J gene end by 4 bases; junction bases not matched to a gene: 2. The CDR3 DNA sequence: TGTGCCAGCAGCTTAATGACTAGCGGGGGGGCAGATACGCAGTATTTT. It translates to CASSLMTSGGADTQYF.

The genes are TRBV9 and TRBJ1-2; TRBD1 aligns across 12 bases. Germline trimming cut 4 bases from V and 4 bases from J; bases unmatched to any gene: 5. This CDR3 is 15 amino acids long. Germline CDR1 and CDR2: SGDLS and YYNGEE. The CDR3: CASSSRDRGLYGYTF. CDR3 DNA sequence: TGTGCCAGCAGCTCCCGGGACAGGGGGCTCTATGGCTACACCTTC. The complete variable domain, with remaining parts taken from reference TRBV9 and TRBJ1-2, reads DSGVTQTPKHLITATGQRVTLRCSPRSGDLSVYWYQQSLDQGLQFLIQYYNGEERAKGNILERFSAQQFPDLHSELNLSSLELGDSALYFCASSSRDRGLYGYTFGSGTRLTVV.

This clone was picked up one time. The chain has TRBV4-2 and TRBJ2-3; 14 bases map to TRBD2. The CDR3 has 18 amino acids. The ends lost 4 bases at V and 2 bases at J; junction bases unmatched: 8. Germline CDR1 and CDR2: LGHNA and YNFKEQ. The DNA of the CDR3 is TGTGCCAGCAGCCCTGCAGGACTAGCGGGGGGTTACACAGATACGCAGTATTTT. Translation: CASSPAGLAGGYTDTQYF.

J is TRBJ1-2 and V is TRBV6-5, with D possibly being TRBD1 (6 bases). The germline CDR1 and CDR2 sequences are MNHEY and SVGAGI. The CDR3 spans 15 residues. The V and J ends lost 7 bases and 8 bases respectively, with 23 bases between them. The CDR3 sequence: CASTFIGGARGGYTF. For the CDR3, the DNA is TGTGCCAGCACCTTTATTGGGGGGGCGCGTGGAGGCTACACCTTC.

The rearrangement joins TRBV24-1 to TRBJ1-4; D is possibly TRBD1 (5 bases). The germline gives CDR1 KGHDR, CDR2 SFDVKD. CDR3 size: 14 residues. V lost 8 bases and J 2 bases, leaving 11 bases between the germline ends. CDR3 sequence: CATKQGGTNEKLFF. CDR3 nucleotide sequence: TGTGCCACCAAGCAGGGAGGCACTAATGAAAAACTGTTTTTT.

The chain links TRBV5-4 to TRBJ1-5, with D perhaps matching TRBD1 (5 bases). This CDR3 contains 14 residues. V lost 4 bases to trimming and J lost 2 bases, with 10 bases between them. The germline gives CDR1 SGHNT, CDR2 YYREEE (reference sequence). The CDR3 loop is CASSPGGGNQPQHF. The DNA for the CDR3 is TGTGCCAGCAGCCCGGGGGGAGGCAATCAGCCCCAGCATTTT.

J is TRBJ2-1 and V is TRBV18; TRBD2 agrees at 9 bases. The V gene's germline CDR1 is KGHSH and CDR2 LQKENI. Unmatched junction bases numbered 3, after V lost 3 bases and J lost 3 bases. The CDR3 spans 15 residues. The CDR3 DNA reads as TGTGCCAGCTCACCGCGGGGGGGCATCTACAATGAGCAGTTCTTC. Translated, it gives CASSPRGGIYNEQFF. Combining the CDR3 with reference TRBV18 and TRBJ2-1 gives the whole variable domain NAGVMQNPRHLVRRRGQEARLRCSPMKGHSHVYWYRQLPEEGLKFMVYLQKENIIDESGMPKERFSAEFPKEGPSILRIQQVVRGDSAAYFCASSPRGGIYNEQFFGPGTRLTVL.

The rearrangement links TRBV5-5 to TRBJ1-2; TRBD1 is a possible D gene (5 bases). This CDR3 is built from 13 residues. V was shortened by 4 bases and J by 5 bases, with 12 bases between the two germline ends. CDR1 SGHKS and CDR2 YYEKEE come from the germline V gene (reference sequence). The CDR3: CASSPGAAYGYTF. The CDR3 region has the DNA TGTGCCAGCAGCCCTGGGGCTGCGTATGGCTACACCTTC.

The V and J genes are TRBV7-9 and TRBJ1-4; no reliable D call. Trimming took 1 base from V and 5 from J, leaving 11 bases between them. The CDR3 sequence is 15 residues long. Germline values: CDR1 SEHNR, CDR2 FQNEAQ (reference sequence). For the CDR3, the DNA is TGTGCCAGCAGCTTAGTCGGTCAGGAGAATGAAAAACTGTTTTTT. It is translated as CASSLVGQENEKLFF.

V usage is TRBV4-3 and J usage is TRBJ1-2; D is unclear. Germline CDR1 and CDR2: LGHNA and YSLEER. Trimming removed 2 bases from V and 4 bases from J, with 5 bases in between. The length of the CDR3 is 12 residues. This CDR3 is CASSQTGYGYTF. The CDR3 region has the DNA TGCGCCAGCAGCCAAACGGGCTATGGCTACACCTTC.

V gene TRBV7-2 combines with J gene TRBJ1-5, with TRBD1 identical over 9 bases. The CDR3 is 14 amino acids. Germline trimming cut 2 bases from V and 6 bases from J; bases unmatched to any gene: 2. In germline, CDR1 is SGHTA, CDR2 FQGNSA. CDR3 protein: CASSLRQGGQPQHF. The CDR3 coding sequence is TGTGCCAGCAGCTTAAGACAGGGGGGTCAGCCCCAGCATTTT.

The genes are TRBV5-6 and TRBJ2-3; 9 positions match TRBD1. The CDR3 is 14 amino acids. Looked up from germline, CDR1 is SGHDT and CDR2 is YYEEEE. With V trimmed by 8 bases and J by 3 bases, 7 bases remained unmatched. The CDR3 here is CASSQGAVTDTQYF. The CDR3 nucleotides are TGTGCCAGTTCACAGGGGGCTGTAACAGATACGCAGTATTTT.

This chain connects TRBV5-6 to TRBJ2-3; D gene ambiguous. CDR1 and CDR2 (germline): SGHDT, YYEEEE. There are 14 residues in the CDR3. Trimming stripped 2 bases from V and 1 base from J, with 8 bases between. CDR3: CASSLTQRTDTQYF. CDR3 DNA: TGTGCCAGCAGCTTAACCCAGCGCACAGATACGCAGTATTTT.

This clone was counted once. The J gene is TRBJ2-5, the V gene TRBV4-2; D possibly uses TRBD1 or TRBD2 (6 bases each). There are 17 residues in the CDR3. CDR1 is LGHNA and CDR2 is YNFKEQ in the germline V gene. V lost 7 bases to trimming and J lost 0 bases, with 21 bases between them. The CDR3 bases are TGTGCCAGCACCTCAAGGGGGGCTCCTCGGGACCAAGAGACCCAGTACTTC. Its translation is CASTSRGAPRDQETQYF.

The chain recombines TRBV7-9 with TRBJ1-1; a possible D gene is TRBD1 (5 bases). Germline CDR1 and CDR2: SEHNR and FQNEAQ (reference sequence). Trimming shortened V by 3 bases and J by 3 bases, and 8 bases separated the two germline ends. The CDR3 consists of 13 residues. CDR3: CASSFGRDTEAFF. CDR3 bases: TGTGCCAGCAGCTTCGGCAGGGACACTGAAGCTTTCTTT.

The chain has TRBV12-5 and TRBJ2-1, with a tentative D call TRBD1 (7 bases). Germline V CDR1 and CDR2: LGHNT, FRNRAP. With 5 bases removed from V and 2 bases from J, the gap between germline ends came to 16 bases. The CDR3 sequence is 16 residues long. The CDR3 loop is CASGIPRGAAYNEQFF. Written as DNA, the CDR3 is TGTGCTAGTGGTATCCCCAGGGGGGCTGCCTACAATGAGCAGTTCTTC.

The chain joins TRBV18 to TRBJ2-7, with a weak D call TRBD1 (5 bases). This CDR3 comprises 14 residues. CDR1 KGHSH and CDR2 LQKENI come from the germline V gene. V was pared by 3 bases and J by 3 bases, with 12 bases between. Here the CDR3 DNA reads TGTGCCAGCTCACCGGGAACAGGTCACTACGAGCAGTACTTC. The encoded protein is CASSPGTGHYEQYF.

In DNA, the CDR3 is TGTGCCAGCAGCCGATCCGGGACAGGAGGCAATCAGCCCCAGCATTTT. Translating it yields CASSRSGTGGNQPQHF. The rearrangement links TRBV6-6 to TRBJ1-5, with TRBD1 matching 8 bases. J was trimmed by 2 bases and V by 6 bases; bases with no gene match: 9. Per germline, CDR1 MNHNY and CDR2 SVGAGI (reference sequence). This CDR3 region has 16 residues.

The chain carries TRBV18 and TRBJ2-1; 8 bases are a match to TRBD1. Germline values: CDR1 KGHSH, CDR2 LQKENI. Germline trimming cut 2 bases from V and 3 bases from J; bases unmatched to any gene: 12. The CDR3 is 18 amino acids. CDR3 residues: CASSPYMAGTGDYNEQFF. In DNA form, the CDR3 reads TGTGCCAGCTCACCATATATGGCCGGGACAGGAGACTACAATGAGCAGTTCTTC.

The chain recombines TRBV7-8 with TRBJ2-7, with 9 bases aligning to TRBD2. Germline lookup yields CDR1 SGHVS and CDR2 FQNEAQ. The CDR3 totals 14 residues. V lost 3 bases and J lost 5; bases outside the gene matches: 5. CDR3 DNA sequence: TGTGCCAGCAGCTTCGTAGCGGGGGTGGACGAGCAGTACTTC. It translates to CASSFVAGVDEQYF.

This chain joins TRBV6-5 and TRBJ2-7; tentatively, D is TRBD1 or TRBD2 (5 bases each). CDR1 and CDR2 (germline): MNHEY, SVGAGI. With 5 bases removed from V and 1 base from J, the gap between germline ends came to 15 bases. The CDR3 has 15 residues. The CDR3 is CASSPGAFSSYEQYF. The DNA of the CDR3 is TGTGCCAGCAGTCCCGGGGCATTTTCATCCTACGAGCAGTACTTC.

The genes are TRBV4-3 and TRBJ2-7; 12 bases line up with TRBD1. The germline gives CDR1 LGHNA, CDR2 YSLEER. The V gene end was trimmed by 3 bases and the J gene end by 4 bases; junction bases not matched to a gene: 4. This CDR3 region has 15 residues. The CDR3 DNA reads as TGCGCCAGCAGCCAGGGGACAGGGGGCAATTACGAGCAGTACTTC. Translated: CASSQGTGGNYEQYF.

J is TRBJ1-3 and V is TRBV6-1, with 8 bases lining up with TRBD1. V trimming: 11 bases; J trimming: 0 bases; junction bases outside the gene matches: 3. The CDR3 sequence is 13 residues long. Germline CDR1 MNHNS, CDR2 SASEGT. For the CDR3, the DNA is TGTGCCGCGGGACAGGCCTCTGGAAACACCATATATTTT. It codes for CAAGQASGNTIYF.

V and J are TRBV10-3 and TRBJ2-2; 9 bases line up with TRBD1. V trimming: 6 bases; J trimming: 6 bases; junction bases outside the gene matches: 8. This CDR3 spans 15 amino acids. Germline V lookup: CDR1 ENHRY, CDR2 SYGVKD. The CDR3 protein is CAISPQGQGPGELFF. CDR3 in DNA: TGTGCCATCAGCCCCCAGGGACAGGGTCCCGGGGAGCTGTTTTTT.

The rearrangement uses TRBV19 and TRBJ2-3, with D possibly matching TRBD2 (7 bases). V was shortened by 10 bases and J by 7 bases, with 18 bases between the two germline ends. Germline assignment: CDR1 LNHDA and CDR2 SQIVND (reference sequence). The CDR3 is made up of 13 amino acids. CDR3 in amino acids: CATREGRGNTQYF. The DNA of the CDR3 is TGTGCCACGAGGGAGGGCAGGGGAAATACGCAGTATTTT.